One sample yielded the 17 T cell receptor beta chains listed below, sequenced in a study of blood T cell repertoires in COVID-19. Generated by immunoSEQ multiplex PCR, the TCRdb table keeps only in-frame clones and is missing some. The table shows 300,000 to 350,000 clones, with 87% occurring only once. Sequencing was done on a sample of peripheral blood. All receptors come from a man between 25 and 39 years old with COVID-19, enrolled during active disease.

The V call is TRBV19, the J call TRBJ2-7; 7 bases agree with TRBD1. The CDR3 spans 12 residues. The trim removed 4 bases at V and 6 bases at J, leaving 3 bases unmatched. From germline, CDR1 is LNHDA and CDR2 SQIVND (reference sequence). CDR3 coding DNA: TGTGCCAGTAGTACCCGACAGGGCGAGCAGTACTTC. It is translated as CASSTRQGEQYF.

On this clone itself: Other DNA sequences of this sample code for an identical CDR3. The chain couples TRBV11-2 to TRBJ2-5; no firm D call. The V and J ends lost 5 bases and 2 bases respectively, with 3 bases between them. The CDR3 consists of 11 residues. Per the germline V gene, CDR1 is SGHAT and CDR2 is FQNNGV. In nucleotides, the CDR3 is TGTGCCAGCAGCCTGCAAGAGACCCAGTACTTC. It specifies CASSLQETQYF. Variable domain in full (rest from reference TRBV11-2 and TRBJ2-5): EAGVAQSPRYKIIEKRQSVAFWCNPISGHATLYWYQQILGQGPKLLIQFQNNGVVDDSQLPKDRFSAERLKGVDSTLKIQPAKLEDSAVYLCASSLQETQYFGPGTRLLVL.

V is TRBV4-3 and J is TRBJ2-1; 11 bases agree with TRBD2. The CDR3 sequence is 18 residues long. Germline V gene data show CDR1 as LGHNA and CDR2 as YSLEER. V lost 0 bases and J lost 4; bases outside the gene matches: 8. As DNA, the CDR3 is TGCGCCAGCAGCCAAGATGGGACTAGCGGCTACTTTTACAATGAGCAGTTCTTC. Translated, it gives CASSQDGTSGYFYNEQFF.

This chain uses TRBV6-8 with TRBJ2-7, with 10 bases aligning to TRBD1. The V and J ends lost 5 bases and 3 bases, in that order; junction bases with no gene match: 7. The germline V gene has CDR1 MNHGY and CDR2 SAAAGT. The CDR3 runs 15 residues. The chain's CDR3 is CASSPGTGVNYEQYF. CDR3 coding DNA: TGTGCCAGCAGTCCCGGGACAGGGGTCAACTACGAGCAGTACTTC.

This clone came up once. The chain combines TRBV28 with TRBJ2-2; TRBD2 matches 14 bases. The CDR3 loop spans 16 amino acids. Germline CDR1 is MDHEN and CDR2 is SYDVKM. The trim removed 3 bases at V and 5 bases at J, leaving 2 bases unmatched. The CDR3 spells CASSFRTSGRTGELFF. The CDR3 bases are TGTGCCAGCAGTTTCAGGACTAGCGGGAGGACCGGGGAGCTGTTTTTT. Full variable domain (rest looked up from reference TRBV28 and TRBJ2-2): DVKVTQSSRYLVKRTGEKVFLECVQDMDHENMFWYRQDPGLGLRLIYFSYDVKMKEKGDIPEGYSVSREKKERFSLILESASTNQTSMYLCASSFRTSGRTGELFFGEGSRLTVL.

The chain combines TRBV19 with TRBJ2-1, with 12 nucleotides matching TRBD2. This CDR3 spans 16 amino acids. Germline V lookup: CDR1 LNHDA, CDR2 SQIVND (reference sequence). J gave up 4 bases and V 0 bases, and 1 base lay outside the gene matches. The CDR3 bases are TGTGCCAGTAGTATAGAACTAGCGGGAGGTTACAATGAGCAGTTCTTC. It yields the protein CASSIELAGGYNEQFF. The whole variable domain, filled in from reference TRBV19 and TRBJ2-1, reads DGGITQSPKYLFRKEGQNVTLSCEQNLNHDAMYWYRQDPGQGLRLIYYSQIVNDFQKGDIAEGYSVSREKKESFPLTVTSAQKNPTAFYLCASSIELAGGYNEQFFGPGTRLTVL.

The CDR3 here is CASSPGEGGNGYTF. CDR3 bases: TGTGCCAGCTCACCGGGCGAAGGAGGAAATGGCTACACCTTC. The chain links TRBV18 to TRBJ1-2; D is uncertain. Germline CDR1 reads KGHSH; CDR2 reads LQKENI. The CDR3 has 14 amino acids. Trimming shortened V by 3 bases and J by 6 bases, and 14 bases separated the two germline ends.

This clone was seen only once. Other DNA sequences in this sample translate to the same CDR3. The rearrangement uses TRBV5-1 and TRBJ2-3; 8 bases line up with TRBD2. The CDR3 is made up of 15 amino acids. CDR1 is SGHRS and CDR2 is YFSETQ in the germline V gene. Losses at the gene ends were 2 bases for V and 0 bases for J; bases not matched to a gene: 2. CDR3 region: CASSLAGASTDTQYF. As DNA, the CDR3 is TGCGCCAGCAGCTTAGCGGGGGCCAGCACAGATACGCAGTATTTT.

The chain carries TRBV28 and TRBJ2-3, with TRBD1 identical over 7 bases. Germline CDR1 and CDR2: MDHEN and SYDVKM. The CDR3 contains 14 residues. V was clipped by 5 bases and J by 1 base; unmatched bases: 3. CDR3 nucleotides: TGTGCCAGCAGTCATGGACAGGGCACAGATACGCAGTATTTT. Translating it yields CASSHGQGTDTQYF.

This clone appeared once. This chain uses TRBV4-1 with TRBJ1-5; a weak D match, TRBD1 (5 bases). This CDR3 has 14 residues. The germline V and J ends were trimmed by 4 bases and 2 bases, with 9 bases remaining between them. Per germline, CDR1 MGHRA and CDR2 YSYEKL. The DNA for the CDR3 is TGCGCCAGCAGCCCAGGGTTTGGCAATCAGCCCCAGCATTTT. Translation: CASSPGFGNQPQHF.

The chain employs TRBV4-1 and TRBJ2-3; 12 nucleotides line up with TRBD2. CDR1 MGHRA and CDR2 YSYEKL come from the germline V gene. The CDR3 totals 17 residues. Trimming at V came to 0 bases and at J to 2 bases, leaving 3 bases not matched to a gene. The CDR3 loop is CASSQDWTSGNTDTQYF. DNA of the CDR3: TGCGCCAGCAGCCAAGATTGGACTAGCGGGAACACAGATACGCAGTATTTT.

The CDR3 sequence is CASSRTGGYEQYF. DNA for the CDR3: TGTGCCAGCTCACGGACAGGGGGTTACGAGCAGTACTTC. The V and J genes are TRBV18 and TRBJ2-7, with 10 bases fitting TRBD1. This CDR3 comprises 13 residues. After removal of 4 bases from V and 4 bases from J, the junction contained 1 base not matched to a gene. The V gene's germline CDR1 is KGHSH and CDR2 LQKENI.

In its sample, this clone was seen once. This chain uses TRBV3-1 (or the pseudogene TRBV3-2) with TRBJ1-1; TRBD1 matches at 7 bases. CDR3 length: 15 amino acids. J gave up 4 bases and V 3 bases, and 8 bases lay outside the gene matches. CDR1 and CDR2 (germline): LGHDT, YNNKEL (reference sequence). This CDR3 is CASSQTNRGGTEAFF. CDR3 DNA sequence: TGTGCCAGCAGCCAGACCAACAGGGGAGGCACTGAAGCTTTCTTT.

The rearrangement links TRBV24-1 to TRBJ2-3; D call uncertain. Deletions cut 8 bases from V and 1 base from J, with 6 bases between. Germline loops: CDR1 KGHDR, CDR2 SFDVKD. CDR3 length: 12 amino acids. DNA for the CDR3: TGTGCCACCATGGGCGGCACAGATACGCAGTATTTT. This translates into CATMGGTDTQYF.

The CDR3 DNA reads as TGTGCCAGCAGTTACGAGGCCCAAGAGACCCAGTACTTC. Translating gives CASSYEAQETQYF. The rearrangement uses TRBV6-6 and TRBJ2-5, with unresolved D. The CDR3 runs 13 residues. Germline loops: CDR1 MNHNY, CDR2 SVGAGI (reference sequence). The ends were cut back, 2 bases at V and 1 base at J, with 5 bases in the middle.

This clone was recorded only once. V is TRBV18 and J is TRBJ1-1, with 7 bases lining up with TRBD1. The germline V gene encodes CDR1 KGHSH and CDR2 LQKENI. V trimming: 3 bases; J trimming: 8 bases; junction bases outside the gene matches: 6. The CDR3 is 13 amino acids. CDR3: CASSPSLDREAFF. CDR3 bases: TGTGCCAGCTCACCTAGCTTGGACAGGGAAGCTTTCTTT.

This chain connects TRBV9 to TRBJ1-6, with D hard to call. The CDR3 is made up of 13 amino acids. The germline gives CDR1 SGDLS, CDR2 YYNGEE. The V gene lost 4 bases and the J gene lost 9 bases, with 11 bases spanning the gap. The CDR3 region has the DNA TGTGCCAGCAGCACCGCCCACGGTTCACCCCTCCACTTT. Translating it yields CASSTAHGSPLHF. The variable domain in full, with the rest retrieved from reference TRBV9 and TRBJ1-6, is DSGVTQTPKHLITATGQRVTLRCSPRSGDLSVYWYQQSLDQGLQFLIQYYNGEERAKGNILERFSAQQFPDLHSELNLSSLELGDSALYFCASSTAHGSPLHFGNGTRLTVT.